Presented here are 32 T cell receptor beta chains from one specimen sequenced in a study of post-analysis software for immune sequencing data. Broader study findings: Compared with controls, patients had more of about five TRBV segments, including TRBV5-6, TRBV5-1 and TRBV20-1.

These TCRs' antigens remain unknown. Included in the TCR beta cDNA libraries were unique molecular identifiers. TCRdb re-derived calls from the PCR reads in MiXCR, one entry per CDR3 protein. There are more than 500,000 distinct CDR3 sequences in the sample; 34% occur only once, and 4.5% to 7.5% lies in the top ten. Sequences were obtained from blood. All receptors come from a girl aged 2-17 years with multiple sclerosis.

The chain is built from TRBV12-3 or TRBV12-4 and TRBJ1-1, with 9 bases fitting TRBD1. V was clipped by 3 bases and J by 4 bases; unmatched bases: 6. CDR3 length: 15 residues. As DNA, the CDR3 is TGTGCCAGCAGTTTTGGGACAGGGTTGGTCACTGAAGCTTTCTTT. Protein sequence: CASSFGTGLVTEAFF.

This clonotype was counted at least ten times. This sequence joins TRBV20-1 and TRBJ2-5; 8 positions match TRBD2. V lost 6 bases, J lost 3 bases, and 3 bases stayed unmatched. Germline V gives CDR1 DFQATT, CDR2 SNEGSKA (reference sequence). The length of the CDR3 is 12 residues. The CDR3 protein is CSAKLAEETQYF. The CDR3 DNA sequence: TGCAGTGCCAAACTAGCGGAAGAGACCCAGTACTTC.

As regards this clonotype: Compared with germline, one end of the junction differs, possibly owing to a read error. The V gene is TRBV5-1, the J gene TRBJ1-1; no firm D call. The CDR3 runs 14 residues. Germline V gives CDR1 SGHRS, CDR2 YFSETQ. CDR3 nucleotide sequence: TGCGCCAGCAACTTGGCGGGGATGAACACTGAAGCTTTCTTT. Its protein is CASNLAGMNTEAFF.

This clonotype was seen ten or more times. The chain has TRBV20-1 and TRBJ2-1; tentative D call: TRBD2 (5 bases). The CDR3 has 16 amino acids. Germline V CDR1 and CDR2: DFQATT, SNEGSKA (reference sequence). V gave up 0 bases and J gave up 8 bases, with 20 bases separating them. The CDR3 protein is CSARDTRASSQHEQFF. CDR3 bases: TGCAGTGCTAGAGATACGAGGGCTAGCAGCCAGCATGAGCAGTTCTTC.

CDR3 in DNA: TGCAGTGCTAGACCCGTCTCCTACGAGCAGTACTTC. Translation gives CSARPVSYEQYF. V and J are TRBV20-1 and TRBJ2-7; D gene ambiguous. Trimming took 2 bases from V and 0 from J, leaving 5 bases between them. Germline V gene lookup returns CDR1 DFQATT and CDR2 SNEGSKA (reference sequence). The CDR3 has 12 residues.

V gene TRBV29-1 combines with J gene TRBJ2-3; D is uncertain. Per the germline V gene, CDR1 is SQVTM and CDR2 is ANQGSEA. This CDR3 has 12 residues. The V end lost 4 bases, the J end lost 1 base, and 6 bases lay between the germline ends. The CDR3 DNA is TGCAGCGTTGTTCCAGGCACAGATACGCAGTATTTT. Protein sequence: CSVVPGTDTQYF.

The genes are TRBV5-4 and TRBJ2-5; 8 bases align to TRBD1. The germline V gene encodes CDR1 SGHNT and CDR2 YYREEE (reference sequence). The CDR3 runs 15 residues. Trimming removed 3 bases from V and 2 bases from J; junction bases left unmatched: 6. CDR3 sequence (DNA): TGTGCCAGCAGCTCCTGGGACAGGATACAAGAGACCCAGTACTTC. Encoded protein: CASSSWDRIQETQYF.

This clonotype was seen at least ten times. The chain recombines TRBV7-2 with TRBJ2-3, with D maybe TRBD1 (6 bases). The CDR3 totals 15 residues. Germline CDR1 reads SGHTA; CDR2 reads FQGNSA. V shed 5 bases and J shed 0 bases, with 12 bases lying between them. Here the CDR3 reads CASSLVGASTDTQYF. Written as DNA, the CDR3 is TGTGCCAGCAGCCTCGTGGGGGCTAGCACAGATACGCAGTATTTT.

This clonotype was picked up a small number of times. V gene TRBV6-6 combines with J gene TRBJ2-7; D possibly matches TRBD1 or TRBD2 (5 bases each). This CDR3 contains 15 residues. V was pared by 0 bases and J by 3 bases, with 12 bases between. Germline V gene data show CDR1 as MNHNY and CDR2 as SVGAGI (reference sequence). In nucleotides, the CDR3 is TGTGCCAGCAGTTACTCGAGGGGCCTAGACTACGAGCAGTACTTC. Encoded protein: CASSYSRGLDYEQYF.

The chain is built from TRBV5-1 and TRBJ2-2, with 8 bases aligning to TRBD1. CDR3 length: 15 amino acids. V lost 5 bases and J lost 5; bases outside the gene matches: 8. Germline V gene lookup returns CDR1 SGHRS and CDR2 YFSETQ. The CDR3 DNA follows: TGCGCCAGCAGTCCGGACAGGGTAGATACCGGGGAGCTGTTTTTT. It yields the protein CASSPDRVDTGELFF.

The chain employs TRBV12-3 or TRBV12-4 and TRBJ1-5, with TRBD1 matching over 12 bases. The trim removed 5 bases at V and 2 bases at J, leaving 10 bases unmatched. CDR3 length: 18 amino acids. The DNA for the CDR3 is TGTGCCAGCAGTCGACGGGACAGGGGGCTTTTGGGCAATCAGCCCCAGCATTTT. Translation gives CASSRRDRGLLGNQPQHF.

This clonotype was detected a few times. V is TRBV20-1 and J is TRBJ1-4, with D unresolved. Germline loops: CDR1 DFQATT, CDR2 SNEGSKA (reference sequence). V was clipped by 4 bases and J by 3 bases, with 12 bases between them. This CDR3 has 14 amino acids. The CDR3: CSANIGSPNEKLFF. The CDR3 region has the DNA TGCAGTGCTAACATCGGCAGCCCTAATGAAAAACTGTTTTTT.

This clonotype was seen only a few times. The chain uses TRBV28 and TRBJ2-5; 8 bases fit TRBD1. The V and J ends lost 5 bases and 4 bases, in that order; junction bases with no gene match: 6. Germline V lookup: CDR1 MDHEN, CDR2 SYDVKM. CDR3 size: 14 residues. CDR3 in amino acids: CASSATGVGETQYF. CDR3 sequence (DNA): TGTGCCAGCAGTGCGACAGGGGTCGGAGAGACCCAGTACTTC.

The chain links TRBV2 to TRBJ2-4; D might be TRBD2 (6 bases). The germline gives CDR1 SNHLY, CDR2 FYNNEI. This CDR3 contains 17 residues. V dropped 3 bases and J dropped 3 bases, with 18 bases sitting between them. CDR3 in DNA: TGTGCCAGCAGTGATATGGGCGGGGCTAACGTCAAAAACATTCAGTACTTC. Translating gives CASSDMGGANVKNIQYF.

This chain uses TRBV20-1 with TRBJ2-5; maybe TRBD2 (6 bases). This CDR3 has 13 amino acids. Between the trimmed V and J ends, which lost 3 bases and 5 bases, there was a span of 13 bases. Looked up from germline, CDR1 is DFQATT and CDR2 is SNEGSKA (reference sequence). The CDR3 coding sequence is TGCAGTGCTAGGAGGGAGGCCTCGGAGACCCAGTACTTC. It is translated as CSARREASETQYF.

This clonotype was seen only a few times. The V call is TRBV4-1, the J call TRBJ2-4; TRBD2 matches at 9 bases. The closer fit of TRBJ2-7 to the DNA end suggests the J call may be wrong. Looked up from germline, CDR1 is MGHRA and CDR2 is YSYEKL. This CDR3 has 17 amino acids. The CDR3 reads CASSQDQTAGGPYEQYF. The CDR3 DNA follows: TGCGCCAGCAGCCAAGATCAAACGGCGGGGGGGCCTTACGAGCAGTACTTC.

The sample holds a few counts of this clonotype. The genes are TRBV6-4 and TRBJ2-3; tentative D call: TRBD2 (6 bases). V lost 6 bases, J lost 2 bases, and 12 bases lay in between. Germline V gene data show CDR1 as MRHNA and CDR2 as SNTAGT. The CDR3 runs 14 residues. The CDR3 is CASSRDWNTDTQYF. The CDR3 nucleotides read TGTGCCAGCAGCCGGGACTGGAACACAGATACGCAGTATTTT.

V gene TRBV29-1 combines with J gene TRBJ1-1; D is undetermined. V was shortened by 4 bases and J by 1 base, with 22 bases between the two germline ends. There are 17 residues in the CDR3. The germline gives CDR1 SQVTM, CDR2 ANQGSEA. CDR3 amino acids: CSVALTGKTRSNTEAFF. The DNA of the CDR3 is TGCAGCGTTGCCCTTACGGGGAAGACGAGGTCGAACACTGAAGCTTTCTTT.

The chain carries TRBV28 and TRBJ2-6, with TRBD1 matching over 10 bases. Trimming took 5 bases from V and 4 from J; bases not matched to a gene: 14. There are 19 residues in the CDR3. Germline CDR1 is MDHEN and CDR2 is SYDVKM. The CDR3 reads CASSHSLRGQGTGANVLTF. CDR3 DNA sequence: TGTGCCAGCAGTCATTCCCTTAGGGGACAGGGGACCGGGGCCAACGTCCTGACTTTC.

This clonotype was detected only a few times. CDR3 DNA: TGTGCCAGCAGCTTAGAAGGGCGGGGGCGCCTGGCCTACGAGCAGTACTTC. Protein sequence: CASSLEGRGRLAYEQYF. The rearrangement links TRBV7-2 to TRBJ2-7, with a possible D match to TRBD2 (7 bases). The length of the CDR3 is 17 residues. Germline V gene sequence: CDR1 SGHTA, CDR2 FQGNSA. With 1 base removed from V and 2 bases from J, the gap between germline ends came to 18 bases.

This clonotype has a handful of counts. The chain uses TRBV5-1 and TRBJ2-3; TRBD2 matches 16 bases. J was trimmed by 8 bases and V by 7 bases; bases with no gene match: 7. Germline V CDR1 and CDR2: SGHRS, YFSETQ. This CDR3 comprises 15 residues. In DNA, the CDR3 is TGCGCCAGCGAAATCGGGACTAGCGGGGGGGGTACGCAGTATTTT. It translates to CASEIGTSGGGTQYF.

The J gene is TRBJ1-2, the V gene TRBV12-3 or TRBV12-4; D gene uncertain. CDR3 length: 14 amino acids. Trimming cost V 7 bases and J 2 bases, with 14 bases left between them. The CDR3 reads CASTPLAPNYGYTF. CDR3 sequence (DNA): TGTGCCAGCACTCCCCTCGCCCCCAACTATGGCTACACCTTC.

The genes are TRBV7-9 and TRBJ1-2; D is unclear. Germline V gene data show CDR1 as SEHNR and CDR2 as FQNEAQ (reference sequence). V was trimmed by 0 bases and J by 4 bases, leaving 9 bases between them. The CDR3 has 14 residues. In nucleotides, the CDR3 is TGTGCCAGCAGCTTAGCAGGGATGGGCTATGGCTACACCTTC. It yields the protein CASSLAGMGYGYTF.

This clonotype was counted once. CDR3 protein: CASSQGTAEGETQYF. The CDR3 DNA reads as TGCGCCAGCAGCCAAGGTACAGCGGAGGGCGAGACCCAGTACTTC. The chain carries TRBV4-1 and TRBJ2-7; D perhaps matches TRBD2 (6 bases). The J call may be incorrect, as the DNA end agrees better with TRBJ2-5. The germline CDR1 and CDR2 sequences are MGHRA and YSYEKL. The CDR3 extends over 15 amino acids.

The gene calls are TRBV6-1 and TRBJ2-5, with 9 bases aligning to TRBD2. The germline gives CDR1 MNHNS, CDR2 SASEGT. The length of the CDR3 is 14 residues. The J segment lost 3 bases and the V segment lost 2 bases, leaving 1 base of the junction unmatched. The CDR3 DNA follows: TGTGCCAGCAGTGAACGCGGGGGGGAAGAGACCCAGTACTTC. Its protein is CASSERGGEETQYF.

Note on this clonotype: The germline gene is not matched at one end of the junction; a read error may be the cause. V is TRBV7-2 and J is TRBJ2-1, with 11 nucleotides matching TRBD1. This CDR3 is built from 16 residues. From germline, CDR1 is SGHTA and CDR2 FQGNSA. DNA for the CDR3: TGTGCCAGCGGCTTAGGAGGGACAGGGGGGTACAATGAGCAGTTCTTC. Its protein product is CASGLGGTGGYNEQFF.

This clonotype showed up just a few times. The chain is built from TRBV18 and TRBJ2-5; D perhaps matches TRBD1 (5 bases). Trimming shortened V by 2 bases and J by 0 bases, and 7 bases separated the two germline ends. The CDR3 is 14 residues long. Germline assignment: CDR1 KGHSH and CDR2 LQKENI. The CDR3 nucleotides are TGTGCCAGCTCACCAGGGGCGGACCAAGAGACCCAGTACTTC. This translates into CASSPGADQETQYF.

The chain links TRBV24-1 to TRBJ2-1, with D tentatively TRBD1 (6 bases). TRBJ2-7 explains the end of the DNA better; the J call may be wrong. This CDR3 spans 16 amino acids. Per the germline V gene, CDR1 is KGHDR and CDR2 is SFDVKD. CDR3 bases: TGTGCCACCAGTGATCCCCAGGGGAGCTCCTACAATGAGCAGTACTTC. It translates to CATSDPQGSSYNEQYF.

CDR3 sequence: CASSQEDRIRSGAFF. CDR3 coding DNA: TGTGCCAGCAGCCAAGAAGATCGAATCCGGTCGGGGGCTTTCTTT. The V and J genes are TRBV3-1 and TRBJ1-1; D ambiguous. This CDR3 contains 15 residues. With 0 bases removed from V and 11 bases from J, the gap between germline ends came to 19 bases. CDR1 LGHDT and CDR2 YNNKEL come from the germline V gene (reference sequence).

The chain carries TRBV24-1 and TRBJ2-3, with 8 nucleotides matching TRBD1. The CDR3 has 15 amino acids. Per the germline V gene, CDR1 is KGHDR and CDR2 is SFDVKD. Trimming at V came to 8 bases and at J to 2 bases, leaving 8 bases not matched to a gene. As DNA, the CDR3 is TGTGCCACCACCTCAGGGGGCGGCGACACAGATACGCAGTATTTT. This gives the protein CATTSGGGDTDTQYF.

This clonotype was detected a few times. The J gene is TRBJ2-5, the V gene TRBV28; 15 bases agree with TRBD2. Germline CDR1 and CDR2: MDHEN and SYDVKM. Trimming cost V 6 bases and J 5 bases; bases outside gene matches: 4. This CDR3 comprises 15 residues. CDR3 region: CASRGLAGGKETQYF. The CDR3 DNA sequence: TGTGCCAGCAGGGGACTAGCGGGGGGCAAGGAGACCCAGTACTTC.

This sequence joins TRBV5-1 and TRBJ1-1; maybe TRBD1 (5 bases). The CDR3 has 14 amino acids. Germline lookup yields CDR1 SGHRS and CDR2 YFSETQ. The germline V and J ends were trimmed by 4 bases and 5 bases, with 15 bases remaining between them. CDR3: CASSADGAGTEAFF. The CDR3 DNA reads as TGCGCCAGCAGCGCGGACGGGGCGGGAACTGAAGCTTTCTTT.